What follows are 6 T cell receptor beta chains derived from one specimen sequenced in a study of T-cell memory formation after mild COVID-19. MiXCR was run by TCRdb on the 5' RACE reads, yielding one entry per CDR3 protein. The profile shows tens of thousands of distinct CDR3 sequences, roughly 7.2% of them singletons. Sequencing was done on a sample of PBMCs or a T cell subset sorted from them (not recorded which). The source is a man aged 18 to 29 who had mild COVID-19 (a few samples of this study predate the infection). Cell type and time point are not known.

This clonotype was counted a few times. The CDR3 region has the DNA TGTGCCAGCAGTTTAAGAGCCTCTTCGTGGGGTCGCGGGGAGGGAAACACCATATATTTT. As protein: CASSLRASSWGRGEGNTIYF. The chain joins TRBV12-3 or TRBV12-4 to TRBJ1-3; no reliable D call. CDR3 size: 20 residues. The V gene lost 2 bases and the J gene lost 4 bases, with 27 bases spanning the gap.

This clonotype was seen repeatedly, ten times or more. The chain is built from TRBV9 and TRBJ1-2; possible D gene TRBD1, 6 bases. This CDR3 region has 13 residues. Trimming left V 7 bases short and J 2 bases short, with 12 bases between. Germline-derived CDR1 and CDR2 are SGDLS and YYNGEE. The CDR3 is CASGHRENYGYTF. CDR3 DNA sequence: TGTGCCAGCGGCCACAGGGAGAACTATGGCTACACCTTC.

This clonotype showed up just a few times. V gene TRBV7-2 combines with J gene TRBJ2-1; 11 nucleotides align to TRBD2. With V trimmed by 1 base and J by 8 bases, 4 bases remained unmatched. Germline loops: CDR1 SGHTA, CDR2 FQGNSA. This CDR3 has 15 residues. This CDR3 reads CASSLVAGGSDEQFF. CDR3 nucleotide sequence: TGTGCCAGCAGCTTAGTAGCGGGGGGGAGCGATGAGCAGTTCTTC.

The table lists this clonotype with a few counts. CDR3 protein: CASSAGGSYEQYF. The DNA of the CDR3 is TGTGCCAGTAGCGCAGGGGGCTCCTACGAGCAGTACTTC. The rearrangement uses TRBV19 and TRBJ2-7; 7 bases agree with TRBD1. CDR3 length: 13 residues. Per germline, CDR1 LNHDA and CDR2 SQIVND (reference sequence). V lost 6 bases, J lost 0 bases, and 2 bases stayed unmatched.

This clonotype was picked up many times. Here the CDR3 DNA reads TGTGCCAGCACTCAGGGAGGGTACGGAGAGACCCAGTACTTC. Amino acid sequence: CASTQGGYGETQYF. J is TRBJ2-5 and V is TRBV12-3 or TRBV12-4, with TRBD2 matching 7 bases. This CDR3 is built from 14 residues. The J segment lost 4 bases and the V segment lost 7 bases, leaving 9 bases of the junction unmatched.

This clonotype was detected ten times or more. The chain is built from TRBV28 and TRBJ1-4, with 8 bases matching TRBD1. V lost 1 base to trimming and J lost 8 bases; unmatched junction nucleotides: 6. The CDR3 has 15 amino acids. Germline CDR1 is MDHEN and CDR2 is SYDVKM. The CDR3 bases are TGTGCCAGCAGTTTATATCAGGGGGCCGGGGAAAAACTGTTTTTT. Protein: CASSLYQGAGEKLFF.